Given below is one T cell receptor (beta chain) in context. The data belong to a study of T cell responses to AZD1222 COVID-19 vaccine. V was clipped by 3 bases and J by 9 bases; unmatched bases: 9. CDR1 and CDR2 (germline): MNHEY, SMNVEV (reference sequence). The CDR3 covers 16 residues. Profiled with immunoSEQ multiplex PCR; TCRdb holds only in-frame clones, not every one. This sample has about 160,000 clones, with roughly 94% found just once. The starting material was peripheral blood, obtained 28 days after the second AZD1222 dose. V and J are TRBV27 and TRBJ2-1; 12 positions agree with TRBD2. This receptor was obtained from an adult who received the AZD1222 COVID-19 vaccine. The CDR3 loop is CASSFEASGGASEQFF. CDR3 nucleotides: TGTGCCAGCAGTTTTGAGGCTAGCGGGGGGGCAAGTGAGCAGTTCTTC.